This T cell receptor (beta chain) stems from a study of tumor-infiltrating lymphocytes in primary liver carcinoma. Overall study context: Male and female patients aged 30 to 69 years made up the cohort. Study-level results: Tumor-adjacent and tumor-blood pairs overlapped less than tumor region pairs did.

The germline V and J ends were trimmed by 10 bases and 1 base, with 18 bases remaining between them. The CDR3 is 15 residues long. The germline V gene has CDR1 SGHAT and CDR2 FQNNGV. This clonotype was picked up one time. No antigen is known for it. From approximately 530 ng of total RNA, TCR beta-specific cDNA was reverse-transcribed using a constant-region primer. Libraries covering TCR beta were generated through three nested multiplex PCR rounds (using a slightly modified ARM-PCR). With TRBV1-TRBV30 forward primers and a C-beta reverse primer, the first two PCR rounds were run for 10 cycles each. TCRdb called the multiplex PCR reads again in MiXCR, with one record for every CDR3 protein. Among 20,000 to 25,000 distinct CDR3 sequences listed, almost 80% were seen once. From 20-30 mg of unsorted bulk tissue, DNA and RNA were co-extracted together.

The V and J genes are TRBV11-2 and TRBJ2-3; D is ambiguous. The sample comprised liver tumor tissue from sampling region 1. The subset here: tumor region T1, superior pole. The TCR was taken from a woman aged 25 to 39 with primary liver carcinoma and hepatitis B virus infection. The CDR3: CATTSLLSGTDTQYF. CDR3 nucleotide sequence: TGTGCCACCACCTCCCTACTGTCTGGCACAGATACGCAGTATTTT. Full variable domain (outside the CDR3, taken from reference TRBV11-2 and TRBJ2-3): EAGVAQSPRYKIIEKRQSVAFWCNPISGHATLYWYQQILGQGPKLLIQFQNNGVVDDSQLPKDRFSAERLKGVDSTLKIQPAKLEDSAVYLCATTSLLSGTDTQYFGPGTRLTVL.